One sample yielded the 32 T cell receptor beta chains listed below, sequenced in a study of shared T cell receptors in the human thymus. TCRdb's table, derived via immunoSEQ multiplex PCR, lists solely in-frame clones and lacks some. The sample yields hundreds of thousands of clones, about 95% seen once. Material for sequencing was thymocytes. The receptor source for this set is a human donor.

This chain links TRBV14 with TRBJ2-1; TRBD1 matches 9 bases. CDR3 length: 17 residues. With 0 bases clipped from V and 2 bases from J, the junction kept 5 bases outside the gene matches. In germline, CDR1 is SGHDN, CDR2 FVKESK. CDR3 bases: TGTGCCAGCAGCCAAGATTTCGGGACAGGGACCTACAATGAGCAGTTCTTC. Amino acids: CASSQDFGTGTYNEQFF. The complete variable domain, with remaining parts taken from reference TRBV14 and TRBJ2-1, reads EAGVTQFPSHSVIEKGQTVTLRCDPISGHDNLYWYRRVMGKEIKFLLHFVKESKQDESGMPNNRFLAERTGGTYSTLKVQPAELEDSGVYFCASSQDFGTGTYNEQFFGPGTRLTVL.

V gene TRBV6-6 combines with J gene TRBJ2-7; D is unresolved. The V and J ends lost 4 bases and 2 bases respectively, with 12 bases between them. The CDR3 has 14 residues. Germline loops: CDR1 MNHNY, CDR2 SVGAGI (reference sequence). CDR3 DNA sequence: TGTGCCAGCAGTTTCGACATCTACGCCTACGAGCAGTACTTC. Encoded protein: CASSFDIYAYEQYF.

CDR3 nucleotide sequence: TGTGCCAGCAGTGTCCTCTATGGTGAGCTTGCGGAAGAGACCCAGTACTTC. Translating gives CASSVLYGELAEETQYF. V and J are TRBV6-1 and TRBJ2-5; the D is unclear. Per the germline V gene, CDR1 is MNHNS and CDR2 is SASEGT. Deletions cut 4 bases from V and 3 bases from J, with 21 bases between. CDR3 size: 17 residues.

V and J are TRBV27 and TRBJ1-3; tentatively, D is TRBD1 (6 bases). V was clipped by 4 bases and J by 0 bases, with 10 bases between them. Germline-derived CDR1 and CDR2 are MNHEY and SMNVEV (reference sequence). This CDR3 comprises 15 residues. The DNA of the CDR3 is TGTGCCAGCAGTTCCAGGGGCCTCTCTGGAAACACCATATATTTT. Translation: CASSSRGLSGNTIYF.

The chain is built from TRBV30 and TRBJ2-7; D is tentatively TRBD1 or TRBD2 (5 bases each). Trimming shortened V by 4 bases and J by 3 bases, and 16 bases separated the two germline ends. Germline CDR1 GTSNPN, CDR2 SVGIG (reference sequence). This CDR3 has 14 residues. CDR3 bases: TGTGCCTGGAACTCGGGACCGAGCCTCTACGAGCAGTACTTC. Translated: CAWNSGPSLYEQYF.

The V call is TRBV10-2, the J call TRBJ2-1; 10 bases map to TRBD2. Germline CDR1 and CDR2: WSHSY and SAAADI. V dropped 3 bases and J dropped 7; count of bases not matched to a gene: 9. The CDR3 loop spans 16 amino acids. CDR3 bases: TGCGCCAGCAGTGAAGAGCGGGAGGGCCGGATGAATGAGCAGTTCTTC. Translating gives CASSEEREGRMNEQFF.

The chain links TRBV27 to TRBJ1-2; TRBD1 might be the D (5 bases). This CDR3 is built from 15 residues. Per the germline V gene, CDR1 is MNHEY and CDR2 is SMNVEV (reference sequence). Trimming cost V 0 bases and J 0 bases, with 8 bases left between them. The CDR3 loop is CASSLSGVPNYGYTF. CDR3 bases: TGTGCCAGCAGTTTATCAGGGGTACCTAACTATGGCTACACCTTC.

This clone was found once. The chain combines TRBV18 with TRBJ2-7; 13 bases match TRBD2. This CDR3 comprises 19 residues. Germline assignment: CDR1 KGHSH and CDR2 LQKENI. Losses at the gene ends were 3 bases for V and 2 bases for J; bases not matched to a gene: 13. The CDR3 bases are TGTGCCAGCTCACCTCGCGGACTAGCGGGAGTTCCGAGACCCTACGAGCAGTACTTC. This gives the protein CASSPRGLAGVPRPYEQYF.

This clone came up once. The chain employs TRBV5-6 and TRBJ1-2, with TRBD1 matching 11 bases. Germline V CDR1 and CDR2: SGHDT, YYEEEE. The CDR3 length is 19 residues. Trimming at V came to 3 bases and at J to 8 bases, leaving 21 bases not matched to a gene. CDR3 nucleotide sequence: TGTGCCAGCAGCTGCGGACAGGGGGCGCAGATTTTTCTAACCAAGGGCTACACCTTC. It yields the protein CASSCGQGAQIFLTKGYTF. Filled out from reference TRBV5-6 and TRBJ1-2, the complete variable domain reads DAGVTQSPTHLIKTRGQQVTLRCSPKSGHDTVSWYQQALGQGPQFIFQYYEEEERQRGNFPDRFSGHQFPNYSSELNVNALLLGDSALYLCASSCGQGAQIFLTKGYTFGSGTRLTVV.

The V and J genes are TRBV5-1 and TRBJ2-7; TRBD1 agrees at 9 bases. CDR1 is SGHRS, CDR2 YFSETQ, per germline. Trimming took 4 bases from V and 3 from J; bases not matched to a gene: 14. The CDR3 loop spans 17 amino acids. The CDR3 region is CASSAGTGIVFVYEQYF. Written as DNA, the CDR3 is TGCGCCAGCAGCGCCGGGACAGGGATTGTCTTCGTCTACGAGCAGTACTTC.

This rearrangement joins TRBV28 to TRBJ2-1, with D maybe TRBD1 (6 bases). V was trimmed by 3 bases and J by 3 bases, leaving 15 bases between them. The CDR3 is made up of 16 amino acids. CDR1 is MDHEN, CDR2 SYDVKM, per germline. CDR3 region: CASSLEAGAYYNEQFF. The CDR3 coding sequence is TGTGCCAGCAGTTTGGAGGCAGGGGCCTACTACAATGAGCAGTTCTTC.

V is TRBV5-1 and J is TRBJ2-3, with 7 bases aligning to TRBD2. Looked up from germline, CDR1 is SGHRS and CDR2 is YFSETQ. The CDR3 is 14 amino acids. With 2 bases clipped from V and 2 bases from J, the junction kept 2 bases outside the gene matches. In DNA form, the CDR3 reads TGCGCCAGCAGCTTTCGGGAGGACACAGATACGCAGTATTTT. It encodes CASSFREDTDTQYF.

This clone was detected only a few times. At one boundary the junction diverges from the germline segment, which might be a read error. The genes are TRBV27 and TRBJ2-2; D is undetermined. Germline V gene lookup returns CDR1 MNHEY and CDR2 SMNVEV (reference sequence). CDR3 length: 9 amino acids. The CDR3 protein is CASTRELFF. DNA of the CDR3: TGTGCCAGCACCCGGGAGCTGTTTTTT.

Written as DNA, the CDR3 is TGTGCCAGCAGCGTACGATCGGACGTCCTGGGGACTGAAGCTTTCTTT. It encodes CASSVRSDVLGTEAFF. The chain has TRBV13 and TRBJ1-1; D unclear. This CDR3 comprises 16 residues. Germline V lookup: CDR1 PRHDT, CDR2 FYEKMQ (reference sequence). The V end lost 5 bases, the J end lost 5 bases, and 21 bases lay between the germline ends.

CDR3 sequence: CASSQPGQGSYGYTF. CDR3 coding DNA: TGCGCCAGCAGCCAACCGGGACAGGGAAGCTATGGCTACACCTTC. This chain links TRBV4-1 with TRBJ1-2; 9 bases line up with TRBD1. The ends lost 2 bases at V and 4 bases at J; junction bases unmatched: 5. Germline V gives CDR1 MGHRA, CDR2 YSYEKL. The CDR3 loop spans 15 amino acids.

The CDR3 DNA reads TGTGCCAGTAGTATATTCGGTCGTGGCACCGGGGAGCTGTTTTTT. Its protein product is CASSIFGRGTGELFF. The chain carries TRBV19 and TRBJ2-2; D uncertain. V lost 2 bases and J 4 bases, leaving 11 bases between the germline ends. CDR1 and CDR2 from the germline V gene are LNHDA and SQIVND (reference sequence). This CDR3 has 15 residues. Complete variable domain (other parts from reference TRBV19 and TRBJ2-2): DGGITQSPKYLFRKEGQNVTLSCEQNLNHDAMYWYRQDPGQGLRLIYYSQIVNDFQKGDIAEGYSVSREKKESFPLTVTSAQKNPTAFYLCASSIFGRGTGELFFGEGSRLTVL.

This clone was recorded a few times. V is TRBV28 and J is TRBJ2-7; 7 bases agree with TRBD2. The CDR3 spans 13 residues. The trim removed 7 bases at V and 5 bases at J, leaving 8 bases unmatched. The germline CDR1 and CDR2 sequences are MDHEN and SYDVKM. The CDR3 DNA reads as TGTGCCAGCACTCCTGGGGGGGACGACGAGCAGTACTTC. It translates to CASTPGGDDEQYF.

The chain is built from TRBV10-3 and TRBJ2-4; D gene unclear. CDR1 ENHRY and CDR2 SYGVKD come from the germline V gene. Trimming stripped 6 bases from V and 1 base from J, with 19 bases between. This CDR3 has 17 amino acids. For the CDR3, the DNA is TGTGCCATCAGCCCCCACTGGGCTTCTGGGGCCAAAAACATTCAGTACTTC. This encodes CAISPHWASGAKNIQYF.

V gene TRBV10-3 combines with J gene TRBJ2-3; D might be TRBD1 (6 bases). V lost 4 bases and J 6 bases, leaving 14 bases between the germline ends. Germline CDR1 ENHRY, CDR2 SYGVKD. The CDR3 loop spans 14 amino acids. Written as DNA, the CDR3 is TGTGCCATCAGTGGTAGATGCAGGGGCGATACGCAGTATTTT. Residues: CAISGRCRGDTQYF.

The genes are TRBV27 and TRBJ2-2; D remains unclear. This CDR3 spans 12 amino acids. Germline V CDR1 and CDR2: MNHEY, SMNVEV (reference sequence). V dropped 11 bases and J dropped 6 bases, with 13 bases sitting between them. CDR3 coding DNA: TGTGCCTCCACAGATTTGCCCGGGGAGCTGTTTTTT. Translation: CASTDLPGELFF.

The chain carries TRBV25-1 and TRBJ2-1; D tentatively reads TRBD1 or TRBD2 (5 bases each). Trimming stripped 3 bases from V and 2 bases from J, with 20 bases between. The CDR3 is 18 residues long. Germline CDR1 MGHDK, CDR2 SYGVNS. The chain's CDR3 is CASSEGPRASMTYNEQFF. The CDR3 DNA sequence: TGTGCCAGCAGTGAGGGACCGCGAGCTTCAATGACCTACAATGAGCAGTTCTTC.

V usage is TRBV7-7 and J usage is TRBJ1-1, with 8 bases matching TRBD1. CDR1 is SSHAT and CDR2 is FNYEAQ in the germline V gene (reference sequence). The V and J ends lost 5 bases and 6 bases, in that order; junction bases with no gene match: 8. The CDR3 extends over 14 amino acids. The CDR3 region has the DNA TGTGCCAGCAGCCCCGGGACAGGTCGATCTGAAGCTTTCTTT. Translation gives CASSPGTGRSEAFF.

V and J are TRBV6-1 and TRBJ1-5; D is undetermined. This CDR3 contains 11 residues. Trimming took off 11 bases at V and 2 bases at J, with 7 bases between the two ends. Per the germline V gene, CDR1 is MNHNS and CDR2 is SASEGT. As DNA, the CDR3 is TGTGCCGAGGGAGGCAATCAGCCCCAGCATTTT. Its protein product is CAEGGNQPQHF.

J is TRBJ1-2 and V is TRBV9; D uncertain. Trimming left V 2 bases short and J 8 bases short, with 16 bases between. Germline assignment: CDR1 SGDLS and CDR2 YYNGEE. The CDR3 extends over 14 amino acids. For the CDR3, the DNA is TGTGCCAGCAGCGTCCAGTGGGGTATGGGGGGCTACACCTTC. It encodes CASSVQWGMGGYTF.

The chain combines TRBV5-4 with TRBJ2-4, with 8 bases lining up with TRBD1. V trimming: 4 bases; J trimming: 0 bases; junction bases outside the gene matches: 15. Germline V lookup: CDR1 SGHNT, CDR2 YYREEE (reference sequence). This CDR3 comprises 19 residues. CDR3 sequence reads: CASSVAGGQGTQAKNIQYF. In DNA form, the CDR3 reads TGTGCCAGCAGCGTGGCAGGAGGACAGGGAACCCAAGCCAAAAACATTCAGTACTTC.

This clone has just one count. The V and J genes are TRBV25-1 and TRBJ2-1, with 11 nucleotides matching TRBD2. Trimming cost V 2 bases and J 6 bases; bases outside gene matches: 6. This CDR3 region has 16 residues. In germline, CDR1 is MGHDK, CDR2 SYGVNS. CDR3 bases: TGTGCCAGCAGTGAAACAACTAGCGGGAGCCCCAATGAGCAGTTCTTC. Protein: CASSETTSGSPNEQFF.

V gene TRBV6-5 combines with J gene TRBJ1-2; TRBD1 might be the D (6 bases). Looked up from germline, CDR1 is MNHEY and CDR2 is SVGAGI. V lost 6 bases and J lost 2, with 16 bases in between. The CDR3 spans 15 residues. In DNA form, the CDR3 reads TGTGCCAGCAGCTCCCGGGACAAATTAAACTATGGCTACACCTTC. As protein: CASSSRDKLNYGYTF.

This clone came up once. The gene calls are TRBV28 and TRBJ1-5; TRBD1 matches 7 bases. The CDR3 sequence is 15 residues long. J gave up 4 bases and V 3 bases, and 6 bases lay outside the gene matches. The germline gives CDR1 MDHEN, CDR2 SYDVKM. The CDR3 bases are TGTGCCAGCAGTTTCCCCTGGGACAGAAATCAGCCCCAGCATTTT. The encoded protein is CASSFPWDRNQPQHF. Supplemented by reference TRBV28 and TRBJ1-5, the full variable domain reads DVKVTQSSRYLVKRTGEKVFLECVQDMDHENMFWYRQDPGLGLRLIYFSYDVKMKEKGDIPEGYSVSREKKERFSLILESASTNQTSMYLCASSFPWDRNQPQHFGDGTRLSIL.

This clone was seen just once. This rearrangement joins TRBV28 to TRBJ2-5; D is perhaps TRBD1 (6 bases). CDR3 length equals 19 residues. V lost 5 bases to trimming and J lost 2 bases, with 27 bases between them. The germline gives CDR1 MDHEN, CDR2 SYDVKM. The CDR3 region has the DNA TGTGCCAGCAGTCCAGAAAAGCCCTCGGGACAACTAGGGCAAGAGACCCAGTACTTC. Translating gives CASSPEKPSGQLGQETQYF.

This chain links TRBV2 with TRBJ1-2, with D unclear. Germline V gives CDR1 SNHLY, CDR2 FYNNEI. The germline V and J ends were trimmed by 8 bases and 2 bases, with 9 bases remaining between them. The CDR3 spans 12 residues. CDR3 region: CASEGWNYGYTF. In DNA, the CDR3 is TGTGCCAGCGAGGGATGGAACTATGGCTACACCTTC.

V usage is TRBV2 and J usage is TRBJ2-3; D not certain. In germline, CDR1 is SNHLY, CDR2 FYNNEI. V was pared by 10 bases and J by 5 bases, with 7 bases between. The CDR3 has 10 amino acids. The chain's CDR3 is CAIPGDTQYF. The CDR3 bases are TGTGCCATCCCCGGAGATACGCAGTATTTT.

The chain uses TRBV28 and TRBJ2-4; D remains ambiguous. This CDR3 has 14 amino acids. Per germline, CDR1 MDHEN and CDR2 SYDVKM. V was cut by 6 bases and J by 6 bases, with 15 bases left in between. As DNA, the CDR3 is TGTGCCAGCAGGACTCGCGTCGGCCTAAACATTCAGTACTTC. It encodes CASRTRVGLNIQYF.